A selection of T cell receptor beta chains follows, all from one sample in a study of post-analysis software for immune sequencing data. TCRdb reanalysed the PCR reads using MiXCR and keeps one entry per CDR3 protein. The sample yields about 770,000 distinct CDR3 sequences, roughly 50% seen once. The specimen sequenced was blood. These receptors originate from a girl aged 10-17 years with multiple sclerosis. Both conserved end residues are part of each CDR3. D genes are given only for firm matches. Clone sizes are given selectively: once, few, many, or a class where the clone is expanded.

TRBV10-3	.	TRBJ2-1	TRBD2	TGTGCCATCAGTGAATGGCTAGCGGGAGGACTCTCCTACAATGAGCAGTTCTTC	CAISEWLAGGLSYNEQFF
TRBV12-3/TRBV12-4	few	TRBJ2-7	TRBD1	TGTGCCAAAGACAGGGGGACCTACGAGCAGTACTTC	CAKDRGTYEQYF
TRBV29-1	.	TRBJ1-2	TRBD1	TGCAGCGTCTTACCGGGACAGGGGGCGACGAGCTATGGCTACACCTTC	CSVLPGQGATSYGYTF
TRBV18	.	TRBJ2-3	TRBD2	TGTGCCAGCTCACCGGGCTCGGCTAGCGGGTGGTACACAGATACGCAGTATTTT	CASSPGSASGWYTDTQYF
TRBV24-1	many	TRBJ2-1	TRBD1	TGTGCCACCAGTGCCCCGGGACAGGATAATCTTGAGCAGTTCTTC	CATSAPGQDNLEQFF
TRBV7-8	.	TRBJ2-1	.	TGTGCCAGCAGCTTAATTAACTCCTACAATGAGCAGTTCTTC	CASSLINSYNEQFF
TRBV12-3/TRBV12-4	.	TRBJ2-7	.	TGTGCCAGCAGCCGGGGCCTCAACTACGAGCAGTACTTC	CASSRGLNYEQYF
TRBV9	few	TRBJ2-1	TRBD2	TGTGCCAGCAGCGTAGACTCGGGGGGATCCTACAATGAGCAGTTCTTC	CASSVDSGGSYNEQFF
TRBV20-1	.	TRBJ2-7	.	TGCAGTGCCCACGAGGGTAAGACGCATGGCGAGCAGTACTTC	CSAHEGKTHGEQYF
TRBV20-1	.	TRBJ2-1	TRBD2	TGCAGTGCTAGAGAGCTACTAGCGGGTACGAGCTCCTACAATGAGCAGTTCTTC	CSARELLAGTSSYNEQFF
TRBV6-5	once	TRBJ1-4	.	TGTGCCAGCAGCAGGGGAATCCGGGAAAAACTGTTTTTT	CASSRGIREKLFF
TRBV9	.	TRBJ2-3	TRBD2	TGTGCCAGCAGCGCCAAAGCGGGAGCCACAGATACGCAGTATTTT	CASSAKAGATDTQYF
TRBV20-1	.	TRBJ1-2	.	TGCAGTGCTAGGACGGGGACCCTGTATGGCTACACCTTC	CSARTGTLYGYTF
TRBV30	.	TRBJ2-5	.	TGTGCCTGGAATCGGGTGCAGGAGACCCAGTACTTC	CAWNRVQETQYF
TRBV12-3/TRBV12-4	many	TRBJ2-7	TRBD1	TGTGCCAGCAGCTTTGGGGACAGATCCTACGAGCAGTACTTC	CASSFGDRSYEQYF
TRBV24-1	.	TRBJ2-5	TRBD2	TGTGCCACCAGTGCCCCGGGACTAGCACAAGAGACCCAGTACTTC	CATSAPGLAQETQYF
TRBV7-3	.	TRBJ2-3	.	TGTGCCAGCAGCTTAAGTGGCTTCACAGATACGCAGTATTTT	CASSLSGFTDTQYF
TRBV18	few	TRBJ2-1	.	TGTGCCAGCTCACCGGCGGTTACCGGCAATGAGCAGTTCTTC	CASSPAVTGNEQFF
TRBV11-2	.	TRBJ2-7	.	TGTGCCAGCAGCCAGGACTCGAGGGGGTACGAGCAGTACTTC	CASSQDSRGYEQYF
TRBV10-3	few	TRBJ2-5	.	TGTGCCATCAGTGAGTCTTCTTATGAGGAGACCCAGTACTTC	CAISESSYEETQYF
TRBV28	few	TRBJ2-7	TRBD1	TGTGCCAGCAGTCCTCCTCCGGGACAGGGCCCCTACGAGCAGTACTTC	CASSPPPGQGPYEQYF
TRBV6-5	few	TRBJ2-1	TRBD2	TGTGCCAGCAGTCCAGCGGGAGTTACGGGGAATGAGCAGTTCTTC	CASSPAGVTGNEQFF
TRBV10-3	few	TRBJ2-6	.	TGTGCCATCAGTGAGGGACTACCAGGACGCTCTGGGGCCAACGTCCTGACTTTC	CAISEGLPGRSGANVLTF
TRBV27	few	TRBJ2-5	.	TGTGCCAGCAGACTCGGACCCCAGGAGACCCAGTACTTC	CASRLGPQETQYF
TRBV6-5	.	TRBJ2-1	TRBD2	TGTGCCAGCAGGGAGACTAGCGGGAGCGTGGATGAGCAGTTCTTC	CASRETSGSVDEQFF
TRBV9	.	TRBJ2-3	TRBD2	TGTGCCAGCAGCCCAGGGTCTAGAGCGGGAGGCGCAGATACGCAGTATTTT	CASSPGSRAGGADTQYF
TRBV7-2	.	TRBJ1-2	.	TGTGCCAGCAGCTCCCCTGGCGCGTCGAGAGGCTACACCTTC	CASSSPGASRGYTF
TRBV7-2	few	TRBJ2-3	TRBD2	TGTGCCAGCAGCTTATACCAGCGGGACTTAATGGCGGATACGCAGTATTTT	CASSLYQRDLMADTQYF
TRBV5-1	.	TRBJ2-7	.	TGCGCCAGCAGCATGGTGGGGGGTCGGAGCTCCTACGAGCAGTACTTC	CASSMVGGRSSYEQYF
TRBV12-3/TRBV12-4	.	TRBJ2-1	TRBD2	TGTGCCGGCAGCTTCTCGGTAGCGGGGAAACCCTCCTACAATGAGCAGTTCTTC	CAGSFSVAGKPSYNEQFF
TRBV15	.	TRBJ2-7	.	TGTGCCACCAGCAGAGATGGGGTCTCCTACGAGCAGTACTTC	CATSRDGVSYEQYF
TRBV12-3/TRBV12-4	few	TRBJ2-2	.	TGTGCCAGCAGCCGGACACAGGGCACCGGGGAGCTGTTTTTT	CASSRTQGTGELFF
TRBV27	.	TRBJ1-2	.	TGTGCCAGCAGTTCCAACTCAGGGGGCTACACCTTC	CASSSNSGGYTF
TRBV2	.	TRBJ2-1	.	TGTGCCACTAGAGGGGGTGGTCTAGGGTACAATGAGCAGTTCTTC	CATRGGGLGYNEQFF
TRBV24-1	.	TRBJ2-1	TRBD2	TGTGCCACCAGTGATAGCGGGAGTAACACCTACAATGAGCAGTTCTTC	CATSDSGSNTYNEQFF
TRBV12-3/TRBV12-4	few	TRBJ2-3	TRBD1	TGTGCCAGCAGTCGGGACAGGGCGGACACAGATACGCAGTATTTT	CASSRDRADTDTQYF
TRBV6-5	few	TRBJ1-2	.	TGTGCCAGCAGTTACCAACCGGGGACTTCTTACAACTACACCTTC	CASSYQPGTSYNYTF
TRBV7-9	.	TRBJ2-1	.	TGTGCCAGCAGCTTGCTGGGCCCCACTGGCTACAATGAGCAGTTCTTC	CASSLLGPTGYNEQFF
TRBV6-2/TRBV6-3	.	TRBJ2-5	.	TGTGCCAGCAGCAATCTGGGCCCGCTCGGTGAGTACTTC	CASSNLGPLGEYF
TRBV5-6	.	TRBJ1-3	.	TGTGCCAGCAGCTTGTTTGCCCGAGTCTCTGGAAACACCATATATTTT	CASSLFARVSGNTIYF
TRBV7-6	.	TRBJ2-7	TRBD2	TGTGCCGGCAGCTTAGGGACTAGCGGAGGATACGAGCAGTACTTC	CAGSLGTSGGYEQYF
TRBV14	few	TRBJ2-7	TRBD2	TGTGCCAGCAGCCAAGATGAGGGAGGGGCCTACGAGCAGTACTTC	CASSQDEGGAYEQYF
TRBV7-3	.	TRBJ2-7	TRBD1	TGTGCCAGCAGACCATACCGTGCCCAGGACAGGGAATCCTACGAGCAGTACTTC	CASRPYRAQDRESYEQYF
TRBV2	.	TRBJ1-1	.	TGTGCCAGCCCAAACCGGGCGAACACTGAAGCTTTCTTT	CASPNRANTEAFF
TRBV7-3	few	TRBJ2-3	.	TGTGCCAGCAGCAAGCAGGGACCCCGAGGTACGCAGTATTTT	CASSKQGPRGTQYF
TRBV6-5	few	TRBJ2-3	.	TGTGCCAGCAGTTACAAGTGGTCAAGCGGAGTTAGCACAGATACGCAGTATTTT	CASSYKWSSGVSTDTQYF
TRBV12-3/TRBV12-4	.	TRBJ2-5	TRBD2	TGTGCCAGCAGTGGGGGGGGTCTTAAAGAGACCCAGTACTTC	CASSGGGLKETQYF
TRBV12-3/TRBV12-4	.	TRBJ2-7	.	TGTGCCAGCAGTTTATCTCTGGCAGGGCAAGGCCAGTACTTC	CASSLSLAGQGQYF
TRBV28	.	TRBJ2-7	.	TGTGCCAGCGGAAGCAGTCGCTCCTACGAGCAGTACTTC	CASGSSRSYEQYF